Listed here is a single T cell receptor beta chain. No cognate antigen has been identified for it. A much larger clone lies one base from this, so it may be a read error. Without any cell sorting, total RNA and DNA were co-extracted from roughly 18-30 mg of bulk tissue using the AllPrep DNA/RNA mini kit. Between late 2015 and early 2016, about five patients in China with histopathologically diagnosed primary liver carcinoma had their tumors surgically resected. Patients had chronic HBV infection and were treatment-naive at sampling. Five spatially separated regions were sampled from each tumor: the superior, inferior, left-lateral and right-lateral poles, plus the tumor centre. Histology showed that every tumor sample contained more than 85% viable tumor cells. Each fresh piece of tumor and adjacent tissue was cut in two, with one half stored in RNAlater at -80 degrees C and the other half sent for histology.

Trimming takes 3 bases from V and 5 bases from J, and the germline ends sit 7 bases apart. CDR1 and CDR2 were assigned from the germline V gene (reference sequence) as WNHNN and SYGVQD. From the cysteine through the phenylalanine, the CDR3 covers 13 amino acids. Only the CDR3 region is kept as DNA, spanning 39 bases read in frame from base 1. The record originates from a study of tumor-infiltrating lymphocytes in primary liver carcinoma (dated by TCRdb to 2015 to 2018). With respect to the entire study: Of the five patients (three men and two women, aged 30 to 69 years), four had hepatocellular carcinoma and one had combined HCC and intrahepatic cholangiocarcinoma. Across five regions of each liver tumor, along with adjacent normal tissue and blood, the study brought together TCRbeta repertoire sequencing, expression microarrays and whole-exome sequencing. Each sample produced about 3.5 to 8 million productive TCRbeta reads, and read depth showed no significant difference between tissue types. To link TCRbeta repertoire diversity with the local molecular phenotype, the roughly 27 tumor region samples were profiled using Agilent mRNA microarrays. A total of approximately 35 specimens from 5 patients underwent TCRbeta repertoire sequencing, comprising 25 tumor regions, 5 adjacent noncancerous liver tissues and 5 peripheral blood samples. The tumors of the five patients were staged as T1-T3 N0M0, with maximum diameters ranging from roughly 4 to 10 cm. High reproducibility was observed for the technical replicate repertoires, with mean shared-clone rates roughly 0.87 and correlation coefficients above 0.95.

Using a constant-region primer and ProtoScript II reverse transcriptase, TCRbeta-specific cDNA was reverse-transcribed from 500 ng total RNA. The TCRbeta libraries were prepared through three rounds of nested multiplex PCR following a slightly modified ARM-PCR procedure. Multiplex TRBV1-TRBV30 forward primers and a Cbeta reverse primer were used in the first two PCR rounds, each of which was run for 10 to 11 cycles. Sample barcodes and Illumina adapters were attached in a final 25-cycle PCR using Deep VentR polymerase. Before sequencing, amplicons of 200-500 bp were gel-purified using a QIAquick gel extraction kit. The TCRbeta amplicons were sequenced with 250-bp paired-end reads on an Illumina HiSeq 2500. The authors processed their data as follows. To recover full CDR3 sequences, reads were quality-trimmed using Trimmomatic v0.33 and paired reads were then merged using FLASH v1.2.11. MiGEC v1.2.1b assigned V, D and J germline segments to the rearranged TCRbeta sequences. Clonotype statistics and Shannon-Wiener diversity indices were calculated with VDJtools v1.0.0. To cut down on sampling bias, every analysis after diversity analysis relied on just the 250 most abundant clonotypes from each sample. TCRdb reworked the public reads: Q25 trimming with fastp, MiXCR clone assembly, productive beta chains retained. Each entry merges the rows of one CDR3 protein and shows their most common DNA and genes. TCRdb, not the authors, supplied the V and J calls. The sample yields fewer than 110,000 distinct CDR3 sequences; 65% to 75% were counted once. The ten largest clones add up to 12% of the sample.

General study outcomes and caveats: Since the samples were bulk and unsorted, there was no way to compare CD4+ and CD8+ T cell repertoires. Repertoire overlap was found to be higher between tumor regions (mean around 35%) than between tumor-adjacent (around 17%) or tumor-blood (14%) pairs, consistent with antigen-driven expansion. Only 4 or 5 patients were included in the study, and the authors note that the findings should be validated in a larger study. Because sequencing covered only the TCR beta chain and unpaired alpha chains were not captured, true repertoire diversity is likely underestimated. Just about 8-24% of top clones turned up in all five regions of a tumor, which suggests spatial heterogeneity among tumor-infiltrating T cells. The top 250 clones made up a significantly larger repertoire fraction in tumors than in blood (p = 0.039).

The chain couples TRBV10-1 to TRBJ2-2; no D gene is confidently identified. Sequencing used liver tumor tissue from sampling region 2. Reading the label with the study, this specimen's cell subset or site is: tumor region T2, inferior pole. The clonotype was recovered from a woman aged 60-75 years with primary liver carcinoma and hepatitis B virus infection. The CDR3 is CASSDMKTGELFF. The nucleotide sequence is TGCGCCAGCAGTGACATGAAGACCGGGGAGCTGTTTTTT.